The following is a TCR beta chain sequence with its context. The antigen remains unidentified. Genomic DNA of every subset was divided equally among multiple immunoSEQ plates. Sequencing was performed with immunoSEQ multiplex PCR; in TCRdb, only in-frame clones are kept and a portion is missing. Of approximately 250,000 clones in the sample, just over 65% were seen once. The data belong to a study of shared clonotypes between healthy human individuals. Regarding the study as a whole: The small donor group covered limited genetic and exposure diversity.

This CDR3 is 15 amino acids long. The germline V and J ends were trimmed by 1 base and 3 bases, with 9 bases remaining between them. CDR1 and CDR2 (germline): SGHNT, YENEEA. This rearrangement joins TRBV11-3 to TRBJ2-2; D call uncertain. The sample taken for sequencing was memory CD4+ T cells sorted from blood. Subset indicated: CD45RA-negative fraction. This TCR derives from a man aged 25-40 years in good health. The CDR3 bases are TGTGCCAGCAGCTTAGGGTGGAAGGACACCGGGGAGCTGTTTTTT. Translation gives CASSLGWKDTGELFF.